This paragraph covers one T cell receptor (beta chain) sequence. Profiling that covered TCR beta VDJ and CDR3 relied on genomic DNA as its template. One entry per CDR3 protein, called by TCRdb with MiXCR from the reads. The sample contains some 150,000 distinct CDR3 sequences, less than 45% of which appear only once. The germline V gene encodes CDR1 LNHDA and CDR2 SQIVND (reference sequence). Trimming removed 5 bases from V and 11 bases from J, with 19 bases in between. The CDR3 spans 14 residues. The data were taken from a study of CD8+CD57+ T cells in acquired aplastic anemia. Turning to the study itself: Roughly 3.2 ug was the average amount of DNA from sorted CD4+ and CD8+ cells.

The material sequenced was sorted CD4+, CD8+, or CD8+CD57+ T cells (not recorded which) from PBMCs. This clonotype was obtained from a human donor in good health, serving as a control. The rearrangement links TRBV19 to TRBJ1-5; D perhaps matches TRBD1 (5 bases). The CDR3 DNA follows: TGTGCCAGTAGTTCCGGGCAACCCTCAGGGACCCAGCATTTT. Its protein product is CASSSGQPSGTQHF.